The rows below give T cell receptor beta chains drawn from one sample of a study of T-cell reconstitution after alpha-beta-depleted transplantation in children. TCRdb recomputed calls from the PCR reads with MiXCR, one row per CDR3 protein. The sample includes about a million distinct CDR3 sequences, under 30% seen only once; the top ten take more than 25%. The sample here was PBMCs, mostly from graft donor cells, taken 360 days after TCRalphabeta/CD19-depleted stem cell transplant. These receptors originate from a boy in the first two years of life who had a stem cell transplant for SCID, so the T cells may come from the graft donor. CDR3s include the opening cysteine and the closing phenylalanine or tryptophan. Each record gives: CDR3 DNA, CDR3 protein, D gene, V gene, clone size, J gene. The D gene is left open where the match is weak. For some rows the clone size is stated as once, few or many, or as a class when expanded; others skip it.

CDR3 DNA: TGTGCCAGCAGCTTGCCGGCGGGGGGGCCGAATCCTAGCACAGATACGCAGTATTTT
CDR3 protein: CASSLPAGGPNPSTDTQYF
D gene: TRBD2
V gene: TRBV5-6
clone size: few
J gene: TRBJ2-3

CDR3 DNA: TGTGCCAGCAGTGAATTTAAGGGGATGCGGACCGGGGAGCTGTTTTTT
CDR3 protein: CASSEFKGMRTGELFF
D gene: -
V gene: TRBV25-1
clone size: few
J gene: TRBJ2-2

CDR3 DNA: TGTGCCAGCAGTTTATATAGCGGGGGGCCGGGTGGTGAGCAGTTCTTC
CDR3 protein: CASSLYSGGPGGEQFF
D gene: TRBD2
V gene: TRBV12-3/TRBV12-4
clone size: -
J gene: TRBJ2-1

CDR3 DNA: TGTGCCAGCAGCTTAGGCCAGCGGGGCAACTACAATGAGCAGTTCTTC
CDR3 protein: CASSLGQRGNYNEQFF
D gene: TRBD2
V gene: TRBV7-6
clone size: few
J gene: TRBJ2-1

CDR3 DNA: TGCAGTGCTAGAGAATTGGGGGACTATTACAATGAGCAGTTCTTC
CDR3 protein: CSARELGDYYNEQFF
D gene: TRBD2
V gene: TRBV20-1
clone size: -
J gene: TRBJ2-1

CDR3 DNA: TGCGCCAGCAGCTTGGGGGCGTGGGAATCGACTGAAGCTTTCTTT
CDR3 protein: CASSLGAWESTEAFF
D gene: -
V gene: TRBV5-1
clone size: -
J gene: TRBJ1-1

CDR3 DNA: TGCAGTGCTAGATCTAACAGGGGAGGCTCCTACGAGCAGTACTTC
CDR3 protein: CSARSNRGGSYEQYF
D gene: -
V gene: TRBV20-1
clone size: -
J gene: TRBJ2-7

CDR3 DNA: TGTGCCAGCAGTTACGGCGTACGGTACAATGAGCAGTTCTTC
CDR3 protein: CASSYGVRYNEQFF
D gene: -
V gene: TRBV6-5
clone size: -
J gene: TRBJ2-1

CDR3 DNA: TGTGCCAGCAGCCAAGTTCGAGAGACCCAGTACTTC
CDR3 protein: CASSQVRETQYF
D gene: -
V gene: TRBV3-1
clone size: many
J gene: TRBJ2-5

CDR3 DNA: TGTGCCAGCAGCTTCCCGAACGCGGACGAGCAGTACTTC
CDR3 protein: CASSFPNADEQYF
D gene: -
V gene: TRBV7-9
clone size: -
J gene: TRBJ2-7

CDR3 DNA: TGTGCCACCCGATCCGGGACTAGCGGGGTTGGTGAGCAGTTCTTC
CDR3 protein: CATRSGTSGVGEQFF
D gene: TRBD2
V gene: TRBV24-1
clone size: few
J gene: TRBJ2-1

CDR3 DNA: TGCAGCGTTCGAAAGGACAGTGGGGCGAACACTGAAGCTTTCTTT
CDR3 protein: CSVRKDSGANTEAFF
D gene: -
V gene: TRBV29-1
clone size: few
J gene: TRBJ1-1

CDR3 DNA: TGTGCCAGCACCAGACAGGGACTAGATACGCAGTATTTT
CDR3 protein: CASTRQGLDTQYF
D gene: -
V gene: TRBV7-2
clone size: few
J gene: TRBJ2-3

CDR3 DNA: TGCAGTGCTATTTGGGAGCCCGGAGCTTTCTTT
CDR3 protein: CSAIWEPGAFF
D gene: -
V gene: TRBV20-1
clone size: -
J gene: TRBJ1-1